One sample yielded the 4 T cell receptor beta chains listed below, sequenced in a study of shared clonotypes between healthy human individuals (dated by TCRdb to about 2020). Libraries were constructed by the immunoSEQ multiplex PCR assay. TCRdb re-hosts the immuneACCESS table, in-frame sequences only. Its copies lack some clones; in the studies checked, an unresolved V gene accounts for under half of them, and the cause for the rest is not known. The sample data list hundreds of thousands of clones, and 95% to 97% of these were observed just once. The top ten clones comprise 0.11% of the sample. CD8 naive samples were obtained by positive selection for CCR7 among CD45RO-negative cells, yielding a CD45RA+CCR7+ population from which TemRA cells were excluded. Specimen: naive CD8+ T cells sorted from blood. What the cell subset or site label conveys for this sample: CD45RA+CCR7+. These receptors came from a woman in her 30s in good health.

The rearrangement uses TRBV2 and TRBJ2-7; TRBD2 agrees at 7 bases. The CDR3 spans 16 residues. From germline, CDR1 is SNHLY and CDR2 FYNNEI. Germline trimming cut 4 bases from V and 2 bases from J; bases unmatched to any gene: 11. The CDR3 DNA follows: TGTGCCAGCAGTGGTTCTAGCGGTAAAAAAGCCTACGAGCAGTACTTC. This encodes CASSGSSGKKAYEQYF.

CDR3 coding DNA: TGCGCCAGCAGCCTTCAGCGGGAGAAGGGCTACGAGCAGTACTTC. This encodes CASSLQREKGYEQYF. The chain carries TRBV4-1 and TRBJ2-7, with TRBD2 identical over 8 bases. The CDR3 has 15 amino acids. The junction had 8 bases not matched to a gene; V was cut back by 4 bases and J by 3 bases. CDR1 MGHRA and CDR2 YSYEKL come from the germline V gene.

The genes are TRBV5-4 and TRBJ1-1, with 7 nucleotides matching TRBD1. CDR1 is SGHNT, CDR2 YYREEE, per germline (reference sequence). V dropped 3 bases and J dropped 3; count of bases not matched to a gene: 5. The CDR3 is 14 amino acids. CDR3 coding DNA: TGTGCCAGCAGCTGGGCCGGGACAGACACTGAAGCTTTCTTT. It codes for CASSWAGTDTEAFF. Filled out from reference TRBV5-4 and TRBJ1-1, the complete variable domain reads ETGVTQSPTHLIKTRGQQVTLRCSSQSGHNTVSWYQQALGQGPQFIFQYYREEENGRGNFPPRFSGLQFPNYSSELNVNALELDDSALYLCASSWAGTDTEAFFGQGTRLTVV.

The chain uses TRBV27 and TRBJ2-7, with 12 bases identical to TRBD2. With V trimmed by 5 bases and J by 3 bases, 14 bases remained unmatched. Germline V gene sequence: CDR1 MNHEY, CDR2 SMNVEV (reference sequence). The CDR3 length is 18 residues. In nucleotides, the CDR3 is TGTGCCAGCAGTCCCAACCCGAAACTAGCGGGAGGCCTCTACGAGCAGTACTTC. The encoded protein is CASSPNPKLAGGLYEQYF.